This TCR beta chain was profiled in a study of T cells in tumors after PD-1 blockade. Across the whole study: Daily vismodegib 150 mg continued in a subset of anti-PD-1-treated patients.

Study results and limitations: Around 37% of tumor TCR clonotypes were also found in blood.

With regard to this clone: Its antigen is undetermined.

CDR3 size: 13 residues. Germline CDR1 reads MNHEY; CDR2 reads SMNVEV (reference sequence). V shed 5 bases and J shed 0 bases, with 5 bases lying between them. Generated by immunoSEQ multiplex PCR, the TCRdb table keeps only in-frame clones and is missing some. Here the sample spans about 47,000 clones, 65% to 85% being singletons. Template: tumor biopsy or peripheral blood genomic DNA, 616-6,004 ng per sample. The chain employs TRBV27 and TRBJ1-5; D is undetermined. The sequenced sample was PBMCs, obtained before anti-PD-1 therapy. This TCR was sampled from a human donor with advanced basal cell or squamous cell carcinoma (not recorded which). The CDR3 spells CASSPYSNQPQHF. The CDR3 region has the DNA TGTGCCAGCAGTCCATATAGCAATCAGCCCCAGCATTTT.